The 18 T cell receptor beta chains below all came from one sample that was sequenced in a study of Ad26.COV2.S vaccination and SARS-CoV-2 variants listed by TCRdb under 2021. This specimen's treatment or condition label, per the study, means: 19 received Ad26.COV2.S at low or high dose, single or two shots; about 5 received placebo; per-sample allocation not given. Repertoires of vaccine and placebo recipients were sequenced from samples taken on day 63 after the first injection. To prepare the library, the immunoSEQ multiplex PCR assay was applied. The table was pulled from immuneACCESS by TCRdb, which kept in-frame rearrangements only. Such tables lose some clones; where checked, under half of the loss comes from unresolved V genes, and the rest has no known cause. This sample lists about 480,000 clones; approximately 88% were detected once. Of the sample, roughly 12% falls within the top ten clones.

The starting material was peripheral blood, obtained in a trial of Ad26.COV2.S vaccine versus placebo. These receptors were obtained from a person between 18 and 65 years old who received the Ad26.COV2.S COVID-19 vaccine or a placebo.

The chain is built from TRBV6-5 and TRBJ2-1; D is perhaps TRBD2 (6 bases). Germline CDR1 and CDR2: MNHEY and SVGAGI. The CDR3 is 15 amino acids. V gave up 6 bases and J gave up 1 base, with 13 bases separating them. CDR3 DNA sequence: TGTGCCAGCAGGCGGGACTCCAATTCCTACAATGAGCAGTTCTTC. Translation gives CASRRDSNSYNEQFF.

The chain links TRBV28 to TRBJ1-1; possibly TRBD1 for D (5 bases). V lost 6 bases, J lost 5 bases, and 16 bases lay in between. CDR3 length: 14 residues. Germline V lookup: CDR1 MDHEN, CDR2 SYDVKM. As DNA, the CDR3 is TGTGCCAGCAGACGAGCGAGGGGCCGAACTGAAGCTTTCTTT. Translation gives CASRRARGRTEAFF.

This clone was counted once. The V call is TRBV9, the J call TRBJ2-7, with TRBD2 identical over 9 bases. CDR1 is SGDLS, CDR2 YYNGEE, per germline. Trimming removed 4 bases from V and 5 bases from J; junction bases left unmatched: 13. The CDR3 is 16 residues long. The CDR3 DNA reads TGTGCCAGCAGCTCCGGGGAGGGACTAGCTGTGAACGAGCAGTACTTC. Protein: CASSSGEGLAVNEQYF.

V and J are TRBV20-1 and TRBJ2-7; D gene ambiguous. V gave up 0 bases and J gave up 11 bases, with 11 bases separating them. Germline values: CDR1 DFQATT, CDR2 SNEGSKA (reference sequence). This CDR3 has 11 amino acids. Here the CDR3 reads CSARDGVRKYF. The CDR3 DNA reads TGCAGTGCTAGAGATGGGGTACGCAAGTACTTC.

The chain couples TRBV20-1 to TRBJ2-3; D gene uncertain. CDR1 is DFQATT and CDR2 is SNEGSKA in the germline V gene (reference sequence). Between the trimmed V and J ends, which lost 1 base and 12 bases, there was a span of 11 bases. The CDR3 contains 11 residues. The CDR3 DNA is TGCAGTGCTAGAGGGCCAGCAGTTCAGTATTTT. Translated: CSARGPAVQYF.

The chain employs TRBV18 and TRBJ2-7; 8 bases are a match to TRBD2. This CDR3 spans 14 amino acids. Trimming at V came to 4 bases and at J to 6 bases, leaving 8 bases not matched to a gene. Germline CDR1 and CDR2: KGHSH and LQKENI. This CDR3 is CASSLNTRGGEQYF. CDR3 sequence (DNA): TGTGCCAGCTCACTCAACACCCGGGGGGGCGAGCAGTACTTC. Full variable domain (outside the CDR3, taken from reference TRBV18 and TRBJ2-7): NAGVMQNPRHLVRRRGQEARLRCSPMKGHSHVYWYRQLPEEGLKFMVYLQKENIIDESGMPKERFSAEFPKEGPSILRIQQVVRGDSAAYFCASSLNTRGGEQYFGPGTRLTVT.

The chain joins TRBV6-5 to TRBJ1-5; D might be TRBD1 (5 bases). The CDR3 has 15 residues. With 7 bases removed from V and 2 bases from J, the gap between germline ends came to 15 bases. Germline values: CDR1 MNHEY, CDR2 SVGAGI. In nucleotides, the CDR3 is TGTGCCAGCACCCTGACAGTGGTAGGCAATCAGCCCCAGCATTTT. Residues: CASTLTVVGNQPQHF.

CDR3 loop: CASSKLAGNYEQYF. CDR3 nucleotides: TGTGCCAGCAGTAAACTAGCGGGGAACTACGAGCAGTACTTC. This sequence joins TRBV6-5 and TRBJ2-7; 10 bases match TRBD2. Germline CDR1 and CDR2: MNHEY and SVGAGI. This CDR3 spans 14 amino acids. With 5 bases clipped from V and 3 bases from J, the junction kept 4 bases outside the gene matches.

The chain carries TRBV2 and TRBJ1-6; D gene ambiguous. The V end was cut by 4 bases, the J end by 9 bases, with 7 bases between. CDR3 length equals 12 residues. CDR1 SNHLY and CDR2 FYNNEI come from the germline V gene. CDR3 nucleotides: TGTGCCAGCAGTGGCTTGATTTCACCCCTCCACTTT. This encodes CASSGLISPLHF.

This clone was seen just once. This chain links TRBV29-1 with TRBJ2-3; D may be TRBD2 (6 bases). The germline gives CDR1 SQVTM, CDR2 ANQGSEA. V dropped 6 bases and J dropped 6 bases, with 16 bases sitting between them. CDR3 size: 13 residues. The CDR3 DNA sequence: TGCAGCGTGCGGGGTCTTATCAGCGATACGCAGTATTTT. This codes for CSVRGLISDTQYF.

The chain employs TRBV27 and TRBJ2-3; TRBD2 might be the D (7 bases). In germline, CDR1 is MNHEY, CDR2 SMNVEV (reference sequence). Trimming removed 3 bases from V and 3 bases from J, with 13 bases in between. This CDR3 is 15 amino acids long. CDR3 sequence: CASSLIRGGTDTQYF. CDR3 nucleotides: TGTGCCAGCAGTTTGATTAGGGGGGGAACAGATACGCAGTATTTT.

J is TRBJ2-3 and V is TRBV5-1; perhaps TRBD1 as D (5 bases). Trimming stripped 5 bases from V and 4 bases from J, with 14 bases between. Germline CDR1 SGHRS, CDR2 YFSETQ. The CDR3 length is 14 residues. The CDR3 is CASRGLQGSDTQYF. In nucleotides, the CDR3 is TGCGCCAGCAGAGGTCTGCAGGGATCAGATACGCAGTATTTT.

The chain combines TRBV29-1 with TRBJ1-1, with D perhaps matching TRBD1 (5 bases). Per the germline V gene, CDR1 is SQVTM and CDR2 is ANQGSEA. The CDR3 loop spans 12 amino acids. The V and J ends lost 7 bases and 1 base respectively, with 10 bases between them. The CDR3 bases are TGCAGCGCCGACAGCTCGAACACTGAAGCTTTCTTT. Translating it yields CSADSSNTEAFF. The variable domain in full, completed from reference TRBV29-1 and TRBJ1-1, reads SAVISQKPSRDICQRGTSLTIQCQVDSQVTMMFWYRQQPGQSLTLIATANQGSEATYESGFVIDKFPISRPNLTFSTLTVSNMSPEDSSIYLCSADSSNTEAFFGQGTRLTVV.

On this clone: Within the sample, other DNA sequences also encode this same CDR3. J is TRBJ2-1 and V is TRBV6-5; D tentatively reads TRBD1 or TRBD2 (5 bases each). This CDR3 has 15 amino acids. V was clipped by 5 bases and J by 1 base, with 12 bases between them. Per germline, CDR1 MNHEY and CDR2 SVGAGI. CDR3 sequence (DNA): TGTGCCAGCAGTAGAGGGGTGGGTTCCTACAATGAGCAGTTCTTC. Translated, it gives CASSRGVGSYNEQFF.

J is TRBJ1-4 and V is TRBV4-3; 7 positions match TRBD1. The germline V gene has CDR1 LGHNA and CDR2 YSLEER. Trimming took 0 bases from V and 11 from J; bases not matched to a gene: 15. The CDR3 has 17 amino acids. This CDR3 reads CASSQEVVGRGDRKLFF. DNA of the CDR3: TGCGCCAGCAGCCAAGAGGTAGTAGGCAGGGGGGATAGGAAACTGTTTTTT.

The chain carries TRBV19 and TRBJ2-2, with D possibly being TRBD2 (7 bases). The germline gives CDR1 LNHDA, CDR2 SQIVND (reference sequence). The V and J ends lost 6 bases and 7 bases respectively, with 18 bases between them. CDR3 size: 15 residues. In nucleotides, the CDR3 is TGTGCCAGTAGGGGGGCTAGCGGCCCACTCGGGGAGCTGTTTTTT. Its protein product is CASRGASGPLGELFF.

The chain links TRBV9 to TRBJ2-3; a weak D match, TRBD2 (5 bases). The germline V gene encodes CDR1 SGDLS and CDR2 YYNGEE. This CDR3 has 16 residues. Trimming removed 0 bases from V and 4 bases from J, with 15 bases in between. CDR3: CASSVGAAEGPDTQYF. For the CDR3, the DNA is TGTGCCAGCAGCGTAGGAGCGGCAGAGGGTCCAGATACGCAGTATTTT.

The rearrangement joins TRBV27 to TRBJ2-7, with D possibly being TRBD2 (7 bases). V was shortened by 6 bases and J by 2 bases, with 20 bases between the two germline ends. This CDR3 contains 16 residues. The germline V gene has CDR1 MNHEY and CDR2 SMNVEV (reference sequence). This CDR3 is CASSPLRGAWTYEQYF. The CDR3 bases are TGTGCCAGCAGCCCACTCCGGGGGGCGTGGACCTACGAGCAGTACTTC.